The text below deals with one T cell receptor (beta chain). This clone's antigen is unknown. There are no base qualities to consult, and no much larger clone falls within one base. A multiplexed two-step PCR with Vbeta-specific forward primers and Jbeta-specific reverse primers was used to amplify the TCRbeta CDR3 regions. The TCRbeta libraries were sequenced on an Illumina instrument via the immunoSEQ service. The study's own analysis went as follows. IMGT annotation was used to assign V, D and J genes, and synthetic CDR3 analogues were used to correct counts for multiplex PCR bias. The immunoSEQ Analyzer calculated repertoire clonality as one minus the normalized Shannon entropy. Fisher's exact test with Benjamini-Hochberg false discovery rate control was used to define clonal expansion, with two-tailed P<0.01. As stored in TCRdb, this immuneACCESS dataset retains in-frame rearrangements with V and J assigned. A fraction of the clones does not appear; measured against another copy, unresolved V genes explain less than half of the discrepancy, and the remainder lacks a known reason. The DNA was the basis for D and trimming; V, J and clone size are from that table. This sample comprises some 29,000 clones, over 60% of them detected only once. The ten largest clones represent 2% to 2.5% of the sample.

The sample originates from a study of regulatory dendritic cells for organ transplantation (dated by TCRdb to the late 2010s). Study-wide context: The TCRbeta repertoires of sorted naive and memory CD4+ and CD8+ T cells were sequenced before and after allostimulation with regulatory or mature dendritic cells. On the study overall, not on this receptor specifically: The repertoires of naive CD4+ and CD8+ T cells were highly diverse, while memory cell repertoires were less diverse, with memory CD8+ cells being the most oligoclonal. Of the resting subsets, memory CD8+ T cells had the largest number of alloreactive TCR clonotypes. Allostimulation expanded memory CD8+ clones in both subjects, but regulatory dendritic cells appeared to induce more limited expansion than mature dendritic cells. Only a couple of subjects were sequenced, and the authors noted considerable between-individual heterogeneity in the alloreactive memory CD8+ T cell pool.

CDR1 SNHLY and CDR2 FYNNEI are derived from the germline V gene. Here V drops 6 bases and J drops 5 bases, and the junction holds 6 bases not matched to any gene. From its cysteine to its phenylalanine, the CDR3 spans 15 amino acids. Just CDR3 DNA is preserved here, 45 bases in frame from base 1. FACS was used to sort naive T cells as CD45RA+ cells and memory T cells as CD45RO+ CD4+ or CD8+ cells. A couple of healthy control subjects provided the T cells used for TCR sequencing. Sorted T cell subsets that were not stimulated were used as baseline controls for the mixed lymphocyte reactions. The Qiagen DNeasy Blood & Tissue Kit was used to extract genomic DNA.

This clonotype was obtained from a human donor in good health. The sample taken for sequencing was memory CD4+ T cells from blood. The intended sense of this specimen's cell subset or site label: CD45RO+ memory T cells. The chain uses TRBV2 and TRBJ2-1, with TRBD2 matching 11 junction bases. The nucleotides are TGTGCCAGCAGCTACCGACTAGCGGGGAACAATGAGCAGTTCTTC. Translation gives CASSYRLAGNNEQFF. The full variable domain, completed from the reference TRBV2 and TRBJ2-1 proteins outside the CDR3, reads EPEVTQTPSHQVTQMGQEVILRCVPISNHLYFYWYRQILGQKVEFLVSFYNNEISEKSEIFDDQFSVERPDGSNFTLKIRSTKLEDSAMYFCASSYRLAGNNEQFFGPGTRLTVL.